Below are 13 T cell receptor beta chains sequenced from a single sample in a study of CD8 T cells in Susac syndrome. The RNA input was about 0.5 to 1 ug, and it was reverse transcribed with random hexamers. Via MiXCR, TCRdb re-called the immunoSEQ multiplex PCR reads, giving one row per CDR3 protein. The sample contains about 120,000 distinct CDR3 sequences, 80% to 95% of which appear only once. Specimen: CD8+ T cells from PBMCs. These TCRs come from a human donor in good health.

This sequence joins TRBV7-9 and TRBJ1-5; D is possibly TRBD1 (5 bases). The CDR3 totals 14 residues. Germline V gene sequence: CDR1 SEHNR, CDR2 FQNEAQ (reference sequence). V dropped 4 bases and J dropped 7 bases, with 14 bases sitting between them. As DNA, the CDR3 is TGTGCCAGCAGCTCGGGGGAGCACGGGCAGCCCCAGCATTTT. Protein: CASSSGEHGQPQHF.

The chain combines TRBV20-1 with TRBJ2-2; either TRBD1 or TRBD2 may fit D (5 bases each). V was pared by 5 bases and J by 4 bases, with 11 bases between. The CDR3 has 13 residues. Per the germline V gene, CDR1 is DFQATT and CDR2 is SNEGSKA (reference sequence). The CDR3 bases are TGCAGTGCTCGGGGACCCGTCACCGGGGAGCTGTTTTTT. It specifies CSARGPVTGELFF.

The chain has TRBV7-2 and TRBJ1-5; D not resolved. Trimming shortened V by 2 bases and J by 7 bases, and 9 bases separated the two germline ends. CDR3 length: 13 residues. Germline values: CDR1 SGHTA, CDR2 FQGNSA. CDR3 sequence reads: CASSLRGIQPQHF. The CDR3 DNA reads TGTGCCAGCAGCTTAAGAGGGATCCAGCCCCAGCATTTT.

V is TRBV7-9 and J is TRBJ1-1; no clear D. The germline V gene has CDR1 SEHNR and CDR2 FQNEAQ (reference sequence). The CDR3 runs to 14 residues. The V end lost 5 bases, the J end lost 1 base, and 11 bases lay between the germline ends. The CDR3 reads CASSPSGGNTEAFF. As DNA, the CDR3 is TGTGCCAGCAGCCCATCGGGCGGGAACACTGAAGCTTTCTTT. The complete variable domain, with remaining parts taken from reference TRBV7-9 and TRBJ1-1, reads DTGVSQNPRHKITKRGQNVTFRCDPISEHNRLYWYRQTLGQGPEFLTYFQNEAQLEKSRLLSDRFSAERPKGSFSTLEIQRTEQGDSAMYLCASSPSGGNTEAFFGQGTRLTVV.

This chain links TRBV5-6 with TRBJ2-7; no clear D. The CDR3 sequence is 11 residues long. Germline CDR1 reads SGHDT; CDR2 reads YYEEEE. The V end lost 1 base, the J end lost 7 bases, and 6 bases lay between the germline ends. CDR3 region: CASSLREEQYF. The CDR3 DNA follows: TGTGCCAGCAGCTTGAGAGAGGAGCAGTACTTC.

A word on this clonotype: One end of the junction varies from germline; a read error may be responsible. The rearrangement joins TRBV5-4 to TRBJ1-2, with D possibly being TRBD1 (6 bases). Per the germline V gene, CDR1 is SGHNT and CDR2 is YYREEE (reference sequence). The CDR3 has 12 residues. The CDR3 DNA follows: TGTGCCAGCAGCTTTGGGTTAGGACAGCCGGTCTTC. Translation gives CASSFGLGQPVF. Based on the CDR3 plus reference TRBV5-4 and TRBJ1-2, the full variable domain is ETGVTQSPTHLIKTRGQQVTLRCSSQSGHNTVSWYQQALGQGPQFIFQYYREEENGRGNFPPRFSGLQFPNYSSELNVNALELDDSALYLCASSFGLGQPVFGSGTRLTVV.

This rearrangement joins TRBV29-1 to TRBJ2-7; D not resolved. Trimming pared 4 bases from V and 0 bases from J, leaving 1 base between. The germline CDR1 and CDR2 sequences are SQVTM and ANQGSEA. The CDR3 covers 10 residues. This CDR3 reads CSVVSYEQYF. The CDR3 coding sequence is TGCAGCGTTGTCTCCTACGAGCAGTACTTC.

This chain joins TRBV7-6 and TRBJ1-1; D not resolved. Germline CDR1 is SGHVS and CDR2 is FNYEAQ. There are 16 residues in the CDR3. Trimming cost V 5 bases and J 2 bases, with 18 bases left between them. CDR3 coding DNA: TGTGCCAGCAGCGAACAGAAGATGGGCTCTAACACTGAAGCTTTCTTT. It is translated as CASSEQKMGSNTEAFF.

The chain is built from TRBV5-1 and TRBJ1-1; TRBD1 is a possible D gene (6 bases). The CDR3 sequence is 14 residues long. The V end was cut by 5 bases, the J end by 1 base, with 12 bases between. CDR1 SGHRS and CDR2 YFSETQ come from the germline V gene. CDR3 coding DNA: TGCGCCAGCAGGTCGGGACAACCGAACACTGAAGCTTTCTTT. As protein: CASRSGQPNTEAFF.

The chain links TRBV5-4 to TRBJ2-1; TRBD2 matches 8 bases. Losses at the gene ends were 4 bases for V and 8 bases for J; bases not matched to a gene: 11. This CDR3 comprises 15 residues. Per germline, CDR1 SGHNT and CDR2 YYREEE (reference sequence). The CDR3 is CASSPGLAPSYEQFF. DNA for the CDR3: TGTGCCAGCAGCCCTGGACTAGCACCTAGCTATGAGCAGTTCTTC.

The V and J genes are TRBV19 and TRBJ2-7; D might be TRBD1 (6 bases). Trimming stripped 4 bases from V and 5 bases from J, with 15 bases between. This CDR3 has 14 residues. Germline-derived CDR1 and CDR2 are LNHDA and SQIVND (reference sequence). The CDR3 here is CASSTLQGTHEQYF. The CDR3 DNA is TGTGCCAGTAGTACCCTACAGGGAACCCACGAGCAGTACTTC.

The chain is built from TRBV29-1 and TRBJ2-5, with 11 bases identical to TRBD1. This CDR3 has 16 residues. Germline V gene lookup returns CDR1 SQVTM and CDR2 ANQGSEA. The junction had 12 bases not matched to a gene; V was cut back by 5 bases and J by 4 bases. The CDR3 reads CSVKTGTGGRGETQYF. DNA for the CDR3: TGCAGCGTTAAAACCGGGACAGGGGGTCGGGGAGAGACCCAGTACTTC.

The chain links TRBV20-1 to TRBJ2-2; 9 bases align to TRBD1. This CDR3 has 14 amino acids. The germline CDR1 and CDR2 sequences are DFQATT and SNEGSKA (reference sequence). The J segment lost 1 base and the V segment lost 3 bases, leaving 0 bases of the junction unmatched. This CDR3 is CSARGQGNTGELFF. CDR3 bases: TGCAGTGCTAGGGGACAGGGGAACACCGGGGAGCTGTTTTTT.